Shown below are 16 T cell receptor beta chains from a single sample sequenced in a study of T cells in localized non-small cell lung cancer. The method was immunoSEQ multiplex PCR; TCRdb's version includes in-frame clones alone and lacks a portion of them. Of tens of thousands of clones listed, around 92% are singletons. The starting material was peripheral blood mononuclear cells, obtained before any cancer treatment. Receptors originate from a woman aged 35-75 years with stage III lung adenocarcinoma.

V gene TRBV6-1 combines with J gene TRBJ2-1; D gene unclear. CDR3 length equals 12 residues. V lost 5 bases and J 5 bases, leaving 7 bases between the germline ends. Germline loops: CDR1 MNHNS, CDR2 SASEGT. The CDR3, as DNA: TGTGCCAGCAGTTGGAGTAACAATGAGCAGTTCTTC. Its translation: CASSWSNNEQFF.

V is TRBV9 and J is TRBJ1-1; D is undetermined. Per the germline V gene, CDR1 is SGDLS and CDR2 is YYNGEE. Trimming removed 4 bases from V and 5 bases from J, with 18 bases in between. The CDR3 has 15 residues. CDR3 bases: TGTGCCAGCAGCCCCCTGGGGAGAACCAAAACTGAAGCTTTCTTT. It specifies CASSPLGRTKTEAFF.

The J gene is TRBJ1-1, the V gene TRBV9, with D tentatively TRBD1 (5 bases). This CDR3 is 14 amino acids long. The V gene lost 3 bases and the J gene lost 3 bases, with 12 bases spanning the gap. CDR1 SGDLS and CDR2 YYNGEE come from the germline V gene. This CDR3 reads CASSAQIGDTEAFF. CDR3 DNA sequence: TGTGCCAGCAGCGCCCAGATAGGGGACACTGAAGCTTTCTTT.

The chain recombines TRBV6-6 with TRBJ1-5; 8 positions agree with TRBD1. Germline V lookup: CDR1 MNHNY, CDR2 SVGAGI (reference sequence). After removal of 2 bases from V and 2 bases from J, the junction contained 2 bases not matched to a gene. The CDR3 loop spans 15 amino acids. The CDR3 DNA sequence: TGTGCCAGCAGTTACCCGGGACAGGGCAATCAGCCCCAGCATTTT. Translation: CASSYPGQGNQPQHF.

The rearrangement links TRBV18 to TRBJ1-4; weak D call: TRBD1 (5 bases). The germline V and J ends were trimmed by 3 bases and 6 bases, with 8 bases remaining between them. This CDR3 contains 13 residues. Germline lookup yields CDR1 KGHSH and CDR2 LQKENI. The CDR3 here is CASSPAGDEKLFF. The CDR3 coding sequence is TGTGCCAGCTCACCCGCGGGGGATGAAAAACTGTTTTTT. The full variable domain, with the rest looked up from reference TRBV18 and TRBJ1-4, is NAGVMQNPRHLVRRRGQEARLRCSPMKGHSHVYWYRQLPEEGLKFMVYLQKENIIDESGMPKERFSAEFPKEGPSILRIQQVVRGDSAAYFCASSPAGDEKLFFGSGTQLSVL.

The genes are TRBV30 and TRBJ2-7, with D perhaps matching TRBD1 or TRBD2 (5 bases each). CDR1 is GTSNPN, CDR2 SVGIG, per germline (reference sequence). V lost 8 bases and J lost 0, with 11 bases in between. The CDR3 is 12 amino acids. The CDR3: CAGGRSSYEQYF. CDR3 DNA sequence: TGTGCCGGGGGAAGGAGCTCCTACGAGCAGTACTTC.

This clone was recorded once. The chain employs TRBV6-6 and TRBJ2-2; 7 bases map to TRBD2. Germline CDR1 is MNHNY and CDR2 is SVGAGI (reference sequence). Trimming cost V 2 bases and J 2 bases; bases outside gene matches: 2. This CDR3 has 15 residues. CDR3 loop: CASSYTSVNTGELFF. CDR3 coding DNA: TGTGCCAGCAGTTACACTAGCGTTAACACCGGGGAGCTGTTTTTT.

The rearrangement joins TRBV11-3 to TRBJ1-1, with D possibly matching TRBD1 (6 bases). The V gene lost 4 bases and the J gene lost 4 bases, with 16 bases spanning the gap. The CDR3 is 15 residues long. Germline V gene sequence: CDR1 SGHNT, CDR2 YENEEA. The CDR3 protein is CASSSLGGEVTEAFF. CDR3 in DNA: TGTGCCAGCAGCTCGTTAGGGGGGGAAGTCACTGAAGCTTTCTTT.

The V gene is TRBV18, the J gene TRBJ1-5; D possibly corresponds to TRBD1 (6 bases). This CDR3 has 14 residues. Trimming removed 3 bases at V and 5 bases at J, with 11 bases between. Germline CDR1 and CDR2: KGHSH and LQKENI. DNA for the CDR3: TGTGCCAGCTCACCTCAGGGGACGGATCAGCCCCAGCATTTT. Translation gives CASSPQGTDQPQHF. Full variable domain (outside the CDR3, taken from reference TRBV18 and TRBJ1-5): NAGVMQNPRHLVRRRGQEARLRCSPMKGHSHVYWYRQLPEEGLKFMVYLQKENIIDESGMPKERFSAEFPKEGPSILRIQQVVRGDSAAYFCASSPQGTDQPQHFGDGTRLSIL.

The chain combines TRBV5-4 with TRBJ2-1, with 11 bases fitting TRBD2. This CDR3 spans 16 amino acids. Germline CDR1 SGHNT, CDR2 YYREEE (reference sequence). Losses at the gene ends were 4 bases for V and 1 base for J; bases not matched to a gene: 4. The CDR3 DNA sequence: TGTGCCAGCAGCGTTACTAGCGGGGGTTCCTACAATGAGCAGTTCTTC. This sequence encodes CASSVTSGGSYNEQFF.

V gene TRBV6-1 combines with J gene TRBJ2-7; TRBD1 aligns across 7 bases. Germline V gives CDR1 MNHNS, CDR2 SASEGT. The V segment lost 6 bases and the J segment 3 bases; nucleotides outside the gene matches: 8. The CDR3 is 14 residues long. The CDR3 nucleotides are TGTGCCAGCAGCCGGACAGGAATGAGCTACGAGCAGTACTTC. Protein sequence: CASSRTGMSYEQYF.

In DNA form, the CDR3 reads TGTGCCAGCAGCTCCCTCAGCGGGAGAGGGAGTAGTACAGATACGCAGTATTTT. It yields the protein CASSSLSGRGSSTDTQYF. This chain connects TRBV5-4 to TRBJ2-3; TRBD2 agrees at 8 bases. J was trimmed by 3 bases and V by 3 bases; bases with no gene match: 15. The germline gives CDR1 SGHNT, CDR2 YYREEE (reference sequence). The CDR3 is 18 amino acids.

This clone has just a few counts. This chain connects TRBV28 to TRBJ2-7; D gene unclear. Germline loops: CDR1 MDHEN, CDR2 SYDVKM. Deletions cut 6 bases from V and 2 bases from J, with 14 bases between. CDR3 size: 14 residues. The CDR3: CASSHRNAAYEQYF. The CDR3 region has the DNA TGTGCCAGCAGCCATAGGAATGCAGCCTACGAGCAGTACTTC.

This sequence joins TRBV18 and TRBJ2-1; the match to TRBD1 covers 8 bases. J lost 6 bases, V lost 2 bases, and 6 bases had no gene match. Germline-derived CDR1 and CDR2 are KGHSH and LQKENI. The length of the CDR3 is 15 residues. The CDR3 nucleotides are TGTGCCAGCTCACCAAATTCAGGGACAGGCAATGAGCAGTTCTTC. Its translation: CASSPNSGTGNEQFF.

V is TRBV6-6 and J is TRBJ1-5, with D possibly being TRBD1 (5 bases). V was pared by 3 bases and J by 2 bases, with 11 bases between. The germline V gene has CDR1 MNHNY and CDR2 SVGAGI (reference sequence). This CDR3 contains 15 residues. The CDR3 reads CASSYGGSGNQPQHF. The CDR3, as DNA: TGTGCCAGCAGTTATGGGGGATCAGGCAATCAGCCCCAGCATTTT.

This rearrangement joins TRBV7-6 to TRBJ2-7; the match to TRBD1 covers 11 bases. CDR1 is SGHVS, CDR2 FNYEAQ, per germline. J lost 2 bases, V lost 1 base, and 1 base had no gene match. The CDR3 is 15 amino acids. CDR3 nucleotide sequence: TGTGCCAGCAGCTTAGGGGGACAGGGGGCCTACGAGCAGTACTTC. Its protein product is CASSLGGQGAYEQYF.